A selection of T cell receptor beta chains follows, all from one sample in a study of shared clonotypes between healthy human individuals. The data were produced by immunoSEQ multiplex PCR, yet TCRdb's version contains in-frame clones alone and is incomplete. The sample lists about 2 million clones, approximately 94% seen once, with about 1.1% in the top ten. Material: naive CD8+ T cells sorted from blood. All receptors derive from a man younger than 35 in good health. The CDR3 runs from the conserved cysteine through the conserved F or W. A D gene is named only where the DNA matches it firmly.

D: -; V: TRBV7-9; J: TRBJ2-1; DNA: TGTGCCAGCAGCTCCTATTTAGGGGGGGCGCGGAATGAGCAGTTCTTC; CDR3: CASSSYLGGARNEQFF
D: -; V: TRBV5-6; J: TRBJ2-7; DNA: TGTGCCAGCAGCTACTCGACAGGCCTTTCCTACGAGCAGTACTTC; CDR3: CASSYSTGLSYEQYF
D: -; V: TRBV7-9; J: TRBJ2-2; DNA: TGTGCCAGCAGCTTTCCGATGACGGCTTCGAACACCGGGGAGCTGTTTTTT; CDR3: CASSFPMTASNTGELFF
D: -; V: TRBV6-5; J: TRBJ1-2; DNA: TGTGCCAGCAGTTACTTGGGGGACGGGAATGACACCTTC; CDR3: CASSYLGDGNDTF
D: TRBD1; V: TRBV6-5; J: TRBJ2-1; DNA: TGTGCCAGCAGTTACGGGACAGGGAACGGCAATGAGCAGTTCTTC; CDR3: CASSYGTGNGNEQFF
D: -; V: TRBV21-1; J: TRBJ2-1; DNA: TGTGCCAGCACCCGGGGGCCCAATGAGCAGTTCTTC; CDR3: CASTRGPNEQFF
D: TRBD1; V: TRBV5-6; J: TRBJ2-1; DNA: TGTGCCAGCAGGCCGGGACAGGGGTTGAATGAGCAGTTCTTC; CDR3: CASRPGQGLNEQFF
D: -; V: TRBV5-1; J: TRBJ2-2; DNA: TGCGCCAGCAGCACCGAGCAGGGTCAACCCGGGGAGCTGTTTTTT; CDR3: CASSTEQGQPGELFF
D: -; V: TRBV5-4; J: TRBJ2-2; DNA: TGTGCCAGCAGCTTGGCCACCAGGGTGGGGACCGGGGAGCTGTTTTTT; CDR3: CASSLATRVGTGELFF
D: -; V: TRBV6-1; J: TRBJ1-2; DNA: TGTGCCAGCAGTGAATCCTGGTTATTAAATGGCTACACCTTC; CDR3: CASSESWLLNGYTF
D: TRBD2; V: TRBV18; J: TRBJ2-7; DNA: TGTGCCAGCTCACCTGGACTAGCGACACCCTTTTACCAGGGGGCCTACGAGCAGTACTTC; CDR3: CASSPGLATPFYQGAYEQYF
D: -; V: TRBV27; J: TRBJ2-7; DNA: TGTGCCAGCAGTTTAGGGGGAGACAGCTACGAGCAGTACTTC; CDR3: CASSLGGDSYEQYF
D: -; V: TRBV30; J: TRBJ1-1; DNA: TGTGCCTGGAGTGTCGAGGACGGCCTCATGAACACTGAAGCTTTCTTT; CDR3: CAWSVEDGLMNTEAFF
D: -; V: TRBV7-8; J: TRBJ1-1; DNA: TGTGCCAGCCGGGACATTATGAACACTGAAGCTTTCTTT; CDR3: CASRDIMNTEAFF
D: TRBD2; V: TRBV7-3; J: TRBJ2-6; DNA: TGTGCCAGCAAACGGGGGGGCTCGGCCAACGTCCTGACTTTC; CDR3: CASKRGGSANVLTF
D: -; V: TRBV5-1; J: TRBJ2-5; DNA: TGCGCCAGCAGCTTCATGCAGGGGATCGGAGAGACCCAGTACTTC; CDR3: CASSFMQGIGETQYF
D: -; V: TRBV7-9; J: TRBJ2-5; DNA: TGTGCCAGCAGCCCCCCGCTCCCAAGCGGAGGGACCCAGTACTTC; CDR3: CASSPPLPSGGTQYF
D: TRBD2; V: TRBV4-1; J: TRBJ2-7; DNA: TGCGCCAGCAGCCAAGATCGGGGAGGGTTCGGGGAGCAGTACTTC; CDR3: CASSQDRGGFGEQYF
D: -; V: TRBV9; J: TRBJ1-5; DNA: TGTGCCAGCAGCGTAGTACGACCCCAGCATTTT; CDR3: CASSVVRPQHF
D: -; V: TRBV4-1; J: TRBJ1-5; DNA: TGCGCCAGCAGCCAATTGTTGACAGCGATCAATCAGCCCCAGCATTTT; CDR3: CASSQLLTAINQPQHF
D: -; V: TRBV2; J: TRBJ2-4; DNA: TGTGCCAGCAGTGGACAGAAAAACATTCAGTACTTC; CDR3: CASSGQKNIQYF
D: -; V: TRBV9; J: TRBJ2-5; DNA: TGTGCCAGCAGCTTAGGTGGGGGCCCCGGGGAGACCCAGTACTTC; CDR3: CASSLGGGPGETQYF
D: -; V: TRBV7-4; J: TRBJ2-7; DNA: TGTGCCAGCAGCTTAGTGCTCGGAACCGGATACGAGCAGTACTTC; CDR3: CASSLVLGTGYEQYF
D: -; V: TRBV11-3; J: TRBJ1-1; DNA: TGTGCCAGCAGCACCAATACAGGGAGCGGCATGAACACTGAAGCTTTCTTT; CDR3: CASSTNTGSGMNTEAFF
D: TRBD1; V: TRBV9; J: TRBJ1-5; DNA: TGTGCCAGCAGCGTATCAGGGGGTGGCAATCAGCCCCAGCATTTT; CDR3: CASSVSGGGNQPQHF
D: -; V: TRBV6-1; J: TRBJ2-7; DNA: TGTGCCAGCAGTGAGGGACGTTGGTTCGAGCAGTACTTC; CDR3: CASSEGRWFEQYF
D: -; V: TRBV28; J: TRBJ1-1; DNA: TGTGCCAGCTCCCCCTCGGGAAACACTGAAGCTTTCTTT; CDR3: CASSPSGNTEAFF
D: TRBD1; V: TRBV11-2; J: TRBJ2-1; DNA: TGTGCCAGCAGACCTACCGGGACAGGGGAGGGCTATGAGCAGTTCTTC; CDR3: CASRPTGTGEGYEQFF
D: -; V: TRBV25-1; J: TRBJ2-5; DNA: TGTGCCAGCAGCAATTTAGGGGGGGACGAGACCCAGTACTTC; CDR3: CASSNLGGDETQYF
D: TRBD1; V: TRBV6-5; J: TRBJ1-4; DNA: TGTGCCAGCACCTACCTGACAGGGGGAGAGGAAAAACTGTTTTTT; CDR3: CASTYLTGGEEKLFF
D: TRBD2; V: TRBV27; J: TRBJ2-1; DNA: TGTGCCAGCAGTTTTTCCGAAGGACTAGCCAATGAGCAGTTCTTC; CDR3: CASSFSEGLANEQFF
D: -; V: TRBV7-9; J: TRBJ1-1; DNA: TGTGCCAGCAGCTTAGCACAGGACTTGAACACTGAAGCTTTCTTT; CDR3: CASSLAQDLNTEAFF
D: -; V: TRBV5-6; J: TRBJ2-6; DNA: TGTGCCAGGGTCCTCAACGTCCTGACTTTC; CDR3: CARVLNVLTF
D: -; V: TRBV13; J: TRBJ2-7; DNA: TGTGCCAGCAGTAACTCCTCCTTGCCGTACGAGCAGTACTTC; CDR3: CASSNSSLPYEQYF
D: -; V: TRBV4-3; J: TRBJ2-2; DNA: TGCGCCAGCAGCCACGGCCAGGACACCGGGGAGCTGTTTTTT; CDR3: CASSHGQDTGELFF
D: -; V: TRBV2; J: TRBJ2-7; DNA: TGTGCCAGCCGTGAACCCCAAGGACCAGAGTACGAGCAGTACTTC; CDR3: CASREPQGPEYEQYF
D: -; V: TRBV15; J: TRBJ2-7; DNA: TGTGCCACCAGCAGAGGATCAAAGCCGGATGGAGAGTACTTC; CDR3: CATSRGSKPDGEYF
D: -; V: TRBV7-9; J: TRBJ1-5; DNA: TGTGCCAGCAGCACAGGACGGACCAATCAGCCCCAGCATTTT; CDR3: CASSTGRTNQPQHF
D: -; V: TRBV19; J: TRBJ1-5; DNA: TGTGCCAGTAGTATAACGGGGAATCAGCCCCAGCATTTT; CDR3: CASSITGNQPQHF
D: TRBD1; V: TRBV30; J: TRBJ2-3; DNA: TGTGCCTGGAGTGTGTCCGTCTGGGACAGCGTCACAGATACGCAGTATTTT; CDR3: CAWSVSVWDSVTDTQYF
D: -; V: TRBV9; J: TRBJ1-2; DNA: TGTGCCAGCAGCGTAGCGGACCTCTATGGCTACACCTTC; CDR3: CASSVADLYGYTF
D: -; V: TRBV5-6; J: TRBJ1-2; DNA: TGTGCCAGCAGCTTGTCGGGGTATGTCTATGGCTACACCTTC; CDR3: CASSLSGYVYGYTF
D: -; V: TRBV4-1; J: TRBJ2-6; DNA: TGCGCCAGCTCTGGGGCCAACGTCCTGACTTTC; CDR3: CASSGANVLTF
D: TRBD1; V: TRBV6-5; J: TRBJ1-2; DNA: TGTGCCAGCAGTTGGACAGGGAGCGACTATGGCTACACCTTC; CDR3: CASSWTGSDYGYTF
D: -; V: TRBV10-3; J: TRBJ2-3; DNA: TGTGCCATCGGCACAGATACGCAGTATTTT; CDR3: CAIGTDTQYF
D: -; V: TRBV29-1; J: TRBJ1-1; DNA: TGCAGCGTTGACCTCATGGAGGGTGAAGCTTTCTTT; CDR3: CSVDLMEGEAFF
D: -; V: TRBV9; J: TRBJ2-2; DNA: TGTGCCAGCAGCGTAGTTGCTAGCAACACCGGGGAGCTGTTTTTT; CDR3: CASSVVASNTGELFF
D: TRBD1; V: TRBV7-6; J: TRBJ2-3; DNA: TGTGCCAGCAGCATCGGGACAGTCGCCACAGATACGCAGTATTTT; CDR3: CASSIGTVATDTQYF
D: -; V: TRBV13; J: TRBJ2-7; DNA: TGTGCCAGCAGCCCCGGACGGACCTACGAGCAGTACTTC; CDR3: CASSPGRTYEQYF
D: -; V: TRBV7-7; J: TRBJ2-7; DNA: TGTGCTAGCAGCTTAGTGGAAGGCTACGAGCAGTACTTC; CDR3: CASSLVEGYEQYF